The 12 T cell receptor beta chains given below trace back to one sample, sequenced in a study of blood T cell repertoires in COVID-19 (TCRdb year 2020). Libraries were built with the immunoSEQ multiplex PCR assay. TCRdb retrieved this table from immuneACCESS and kept in-frame rearrangements only. Not all clones are present; in checked studies, unresolved V genes account for under half, and no reason is known for the remainder. The sample includes 300,000 or so clones, with 85% to 90% observed a single time. Under 11% of the sample lies in the top ten. Sequenced: PBMCs or T cells enriched from blood (not recorded which). These receptors were obtained from a woman younger than 30 who had recovered from COVID-19.

This clone was seen a handful of times. The rearrangement links TRBV30 to TRBJ1-2, with D possibly matching TRBD1 (6 bases). Trimming left V 0 bases short and J 6 bases short, with 20 bases between. Looked up from germline, CDR1 is GTSNPN and CDR2 is SVGIG (reference sequence). CDR3 size: 16 residues. Here the CDR3 reads CAWSVNSPSTGNGYTF. CDR3 DNA sequence: TGTGCCTGGAGTGTAAACAGCCCCTCGACAGGAAATGGCTACACCTTC.

V usage is TRBV27 and J usage is TRBJ1-5; 8 positions match TRBD1. From germline, CDR1 is MNHEY and CDR2 SMNVEV (reference sequence). The V gene end was trimmed by 8 bases and the J gene end by 3 bases; junction bases not matched to a gene: 9. The CDR3 runs to 15 residues. CDR3 residues: CASGLMDRVNQPQHF. The CDR3 nucleotides are TGTGCCAGCGGACTTATGGACAGGGTCAATCAGCCCCAGCATTTT.

The chain combines TRBV27 with TRBJ2-3; 9 bases fit TRBD1. Germline V gene lookup returns CDR1 MNHEY and CDR2 SMNVEV (reference sequence). The J segment lost 5 bases and the V segment lost 6 bases, leaving 9 bases of the junction unmatched. The CDR3 extends over 15 amino acids. The CDR3 bases are TGTGCCAGCAGGGCACAGGGGGCGCTGGAAGATACGCAGTATTTT. Translated, it gives CASRAQGALEDTQYF.

This clone was counted once. This rearrangement joins TRBV28 to TRBJ2-3; tentatively, D is TRBD2 (5 bases). Germline V gene lookup returns CDR1 MDHEN and CDR2 SYDVKM. The CDR3 is 15 residues long. V was cut by 1 base and J by 1 base, with 9 bases left in between. The CDR3 DNA reads TGTGCCAGCAGTTTATTGGGCGGGCGCACAGATACGCAGTATTTT. As protein: CASSLLGGRTDTQYF.

The V and J genes are TRBV9 and TRBJ1-1; 8 nucleotides line up with TRBD1. Trimming removed 2 bases from V and 4 bases from J; junction bases left unmatched: 1. This CDR3 has 13 residues. The V gene's germline CDR1 is SGDLS and CDR2 YYNGEE. CDR3 region: CASSVGQATEAFF. CDR3 nucleotide sequence: TGTGCCAGCAGCGTGGGACAGGCCACTGAAGCTTTCTTT.

V and J are TRBV4-1 and TRBJ2-1, with TRBD1 matching over 7 bases. V dropped 8 bases and J dropped 6; count of bases not matched to a gene: 7. The CDR3 totals 13 residues. The germline V gene encodes CDR1 MGHRA and CDR2 YSYEKL. The CDR3 sequence: CASGQANVNEQFF. DNA of the CDR3: TGCGCCAGCGGACAGGCAAATGTCAATGAGCAGTTCTTC.

This sequence joins TRBV11-1 and TRBJ1-3, with D unclear. This CDR3 contains 15 residues. Germline values: CDR1 SGHAT, CDR2 FQDESV (reference sequence). The V gene lost 5 bases and the J gene lost 0 bases, with 11 bases spanning the gap. This chain's CDR3 is CASSTTYFSGNTIYF. CDR3 coding DNA: TGTGCCAGCAGCACTACCTATTTCTCTGGAAACACCATATATTTT.

The chain carries TRBV11-1 and TRBJ2-7, with D perhaps matching TRBD2 (6 bases). CDR3 length: 16 residues. V lost 3 bases and J 0 bases, leaving 15 bases between the germline ends. CDR1 and CDR2 (germline): SGHAT, FQDESV (reference sequence). The CDR3 reads CASSFGGLPSSYEQYF. The CDR3 DNA follows: TGTGCCAGCAGCTTTGGGGGACTTCCCAGCTCCTACGAGCAGTACTTC.

The J gene is TRBJ2-5, the V gene TRBV3-1 (or the pseudogene TRBV3-2), with 7 bases matching TRBD1. The V gene end was trimmed by 3 bases and the J gene end by 7 bases; junction bases not matched to a gene: 14. Germline V gene sequence: CDR1 LGHDT, CDR2 YNNKEL (reference sequence). The CDR3 totals 16 residues. CDR3 in amino acids: CASSHTWDRAPGTQYF. The CDR3 nucleotides are TGTGCCAGCAGCCACACCTGGGACAGAGCCCCTGGGACCCAGTACTTC.

The chain employs TRBV5-1 and TRBJ2-1, with 7 bases matching TRBD2. The V segment lost 10 bases and the J segment 6 bases; nucleotides outside the gene matches: 7. The CDR3 runs to 12 residues. The V gene's germline CDR1 is SGHRS and CDR2 YFSETQ. In DNA, the CDR3 is TGCGCCGGAGCGGGATCGGGCAATGAGCAGTTCTTC. Its translation: CAGAGSGNEQFF.

In its sample, this clone was seen once. The CDR3 sequence: CASQPGAIGTNEKLFF. CDR3 nucleotides: TGTGCCAGTCAACCAGGGGCCATTGGAACTAATGAAAAACTGTTTTTT. This sequence joins TRBV28 and TRBJ1-4, with TRBD1 as a possible D gene (6 bases). V dropped 9 bases and J dropped 1 base, with 18 bases sitting between them. This CDR3 region has 16 residues. Germline CDR1 reads MDHEN; CDR2 reads SYDVKM.

The V call is TRBV5-4, the J call TRBJ2-3; no definite D call. Germline CDR1 SGHNT, CDR2 YYREEE (reference sequence). The CDR3 runs to 14 residues. V was cut by 0 bases and J by 1 base, with 6 bases left in between. The CDR3 DNA follows: TGTGCCAGCAGCTTGGTTGCGGGCACAGATACGCAGTATTTT. Its translation is CASSLVAGTDTQYF. Full variable domain (missing parts from reference TRBV5-4 and TRBJ2-3): ETGVTQSPTHLIKTRGQQVTLRCSSQSGHNTVSWYQQALGQGPQFIFQYYREEENGRGNFPPRFSGLQFPNYSSELNVNALELDDSALYLCASSLVAGTDTQYFGPGTRLTVL.